The text below deals with one TCR beta chain. This sample is part of a study of T cell changes during pregnancy in multiple sclerosis. TCRdb's table, derived via immunoSEQ multiplex PCR, lists solely in-frame clones and lacks some. The table shows tens of thousands of clones, with around 92% occurring only once. CDR1 MNHNS and CDR2 SASEGT come from the germline V gene. The CDR3 spans 14 residues. V dropped 2 bases and J dropped 1 base, with 8 bases sitting between them. The sequences come from peripheral blood, collected in the third trimester of pregnancy. The sequence came from a female donor in good health, enrolled as a control in a pregnancy study. V is TRBV6-1 and J is TRBJ1-1, with D hard to call. DNA for the CDR3: TGTGCCAGCAGTGAAATTGGAGGGAACACTGAAGCTTTCTTT. Amino acid sequence: CASSEIGGNTEAFF.